This T cell receptor beta chain came from a study of blood T cells in healthy people across ages. Findings of the study overall: The study regarded diversity estimates from one million T cells as underestimates. Unknown donor CMV status possibly confounded expanded clonotype changes.

PCR was performed a second time for 7 to 11 cycles using a sample-barcoded 5' primer and a J-beta primer mix. TCRdb reprocessed the 5' RACE reads with MiXCR, giving one entry per CDR3 protein. The sample lists 1.6 million or so distinct CDR3 sequences, 30% to 35% occurring once. The table lists this clonotype with a few counts. Its antigen is unknown. The source material was blood. This receptor was taken from a woman in her 30s in good health.

CDR3 nucleotide sequence: TGCGCCAGCAGCCTTGATGGACTAGCGGTCGGTGGAGGAGAGCAGTTCTTC. Translation: CASSLDGLAVGGGEQFF. The rearrangement links TRBV4-1 to TRBJ2-1, with 10 positions matching TRBD2. The J segment lost 10 bases and the V segment lost 4 bases, leaving 16 bases of the junction unmatched. The CDR3 is 17 amino acids. The germline V gene encodes CDR1 MGHRA and CDR2 YSYEKL.